This TCR beta chain came from a study of blood T cell repertoires in COVID-19. Participants were aged 18 to 89 years, lived in under 30 US areas, and enrolled virtually. In assigning cohorts, the study relied on participant-reported clinical history. In the authors' workflow: Reference gene primer amplification gave estimated nucleated cell counts. Repertoires were generated with immunoSEQ multiplex PCR, while TCRdb's copy carries only in-frame clones and drops some. V, J and clone size are taken as reported in that table, and D and trimming were inferred from the DNA itself. The top ten hold just under 1% of the sample, which has over 250,000 clones, approximately 85% seen once. The CDR3 has 16 residues. V lost 1 base and J lost 4, with 13 bases in between. Germline V gives CDR1 LGHNA, CDR2 YSLEER.

Sequencing was performed on PBMCs or T cells enriched from blood (not recorded which). The receptor was isolated from a woman aged 30 to 39 who had recovered from COVID-19. The J gene is TRBJ2-2, the V gene TRBV4-3; no clear D. The CDR3 DNA sequence: TGCGCCAGCAGCCAAGGCCGCCAGCGACTCACCGGGGAGCTGTTTTTT. This codes for CASSQGRQRLTGELFF.